This T cell receptor (beta chain) was sequenced during a study of identical twins. Study observations and caveats: Twin sharing of out-of-frame TCR alpha was underestimated by models in monozygotic pairs. A partial confounding effect on zero-insertion analyses could come from invariant MAIT and iNKT cells. In cord blood, abundant beta clonotypes had fewer insertions; memory showed no trend.

V was clipped by 3 bases and J by 7 bases, with 22 bases between them. There are 17 residues in the CDR3. Looked up from germline, CDR1 is SGHRS and CDR2 is YFSETQ. Comments on this clonotype: Its antigen is not identified.

Healthy Caucasian donors formed the entire cohort. One entry per CDR3 protein, called by TCRdb with MiXCR from the 5' RACE reads. This sample carries under 400,000 distinct CDR3 sequences, approximately 9.1% of them seen once, and the ten largest clones take 8.5% to 10%. Sample: naive T cells sorted from blood. This TCR came from a woman in her 50s in good health. The chain couples TRBV5-1 to TRBJ2-2; possibly TRBD1 or TRBD2 for D (5 bases each). CDR3 sequence reads: CASSSTTGHQGLGELFF. The CDR3, as DNA: TGCGCCAGCAGCTCGACTACCGGCCACCAGGGCCTCGGGGAGCTGTTTTTT.